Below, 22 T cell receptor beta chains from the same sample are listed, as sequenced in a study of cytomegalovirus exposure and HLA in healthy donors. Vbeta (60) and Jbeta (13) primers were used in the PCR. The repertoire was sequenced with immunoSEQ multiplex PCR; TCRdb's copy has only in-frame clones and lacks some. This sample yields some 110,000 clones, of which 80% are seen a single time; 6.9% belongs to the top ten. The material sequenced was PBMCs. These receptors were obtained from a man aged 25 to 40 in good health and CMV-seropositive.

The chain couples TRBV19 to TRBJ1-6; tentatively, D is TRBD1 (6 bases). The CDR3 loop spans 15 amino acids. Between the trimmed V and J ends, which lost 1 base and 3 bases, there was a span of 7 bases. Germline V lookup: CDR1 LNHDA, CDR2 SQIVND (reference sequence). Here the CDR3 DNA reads TGTGCCAGTAGTATAGGGGACAACTATAATTCACCCCTCCACTTT. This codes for CASSIGDNYNSPLHF. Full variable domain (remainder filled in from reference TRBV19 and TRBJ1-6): DGGITQSPKYLFRKEGQNVTLSCEQNLNHDAMYWYRQDPGQGLRLIYYSQIVNDFQKGDIAEGYSVSREKKESFPLTVTSAQKNPTAFYLCASSIGDNYNSPLHFGNGTRLTVT.

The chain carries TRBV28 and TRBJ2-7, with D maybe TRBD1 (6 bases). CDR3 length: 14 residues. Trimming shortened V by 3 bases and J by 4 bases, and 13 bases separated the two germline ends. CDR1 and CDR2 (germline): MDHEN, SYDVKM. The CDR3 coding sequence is TGTGCCAGCAGTTTTTGGGGGCTAGGATACGAGCAGTACTTC. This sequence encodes CASSFWGLGYEQYF.

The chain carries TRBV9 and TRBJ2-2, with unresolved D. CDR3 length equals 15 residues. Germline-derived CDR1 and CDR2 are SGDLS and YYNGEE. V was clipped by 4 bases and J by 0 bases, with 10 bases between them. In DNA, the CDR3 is TGTGCCAGCAGCCCTTCGAGCGCGAACACCGGGGAGCTGTTTTTT. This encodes CASSPSSANTGELFF.

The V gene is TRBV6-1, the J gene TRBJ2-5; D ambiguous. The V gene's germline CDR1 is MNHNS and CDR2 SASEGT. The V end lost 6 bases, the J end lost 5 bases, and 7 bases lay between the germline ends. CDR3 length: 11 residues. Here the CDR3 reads CASRKSETQYF. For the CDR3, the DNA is TGTGCCAGCAGAAAAAGCGAGACCCAGTACTTC.

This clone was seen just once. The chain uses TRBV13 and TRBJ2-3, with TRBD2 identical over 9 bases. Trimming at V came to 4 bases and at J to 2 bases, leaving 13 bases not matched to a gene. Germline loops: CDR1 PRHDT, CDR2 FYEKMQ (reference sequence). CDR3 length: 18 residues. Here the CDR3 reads CASSSPTSGRYLTDTQYF. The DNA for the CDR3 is TGTGCCAGCAGCTCCCCGACTAGCGGACGATACCTCACAGATACGCAGTATTTT. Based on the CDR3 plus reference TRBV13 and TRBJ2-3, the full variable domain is AAGVIQSPRHLIKEKRETATLKCYPIPRHDTVYWYQQGPGQDPQFLISFYEKMQSDKGSIPDRFSAQQFSDYHSELNMSSLELGDSALYFCASSSPTSGRYLTDTQYFGPGTRLTVL.

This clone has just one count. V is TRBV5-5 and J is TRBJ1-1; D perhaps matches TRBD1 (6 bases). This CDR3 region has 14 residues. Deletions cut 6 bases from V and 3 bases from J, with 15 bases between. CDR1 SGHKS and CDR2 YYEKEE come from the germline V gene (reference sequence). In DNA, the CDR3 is TGTGCCAGCACAGCGGGGGGGCGGGACACTGAAGCTTTCTTT. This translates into CASTAGGRDTEAFF.

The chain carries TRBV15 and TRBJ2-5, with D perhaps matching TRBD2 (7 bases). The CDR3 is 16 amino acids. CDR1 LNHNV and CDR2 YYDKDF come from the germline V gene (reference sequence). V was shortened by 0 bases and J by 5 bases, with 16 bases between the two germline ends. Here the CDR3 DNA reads TGTGCCACCAGCAGAGATCGACGGGGAGGGGGGGAGACCCAGTACTTC. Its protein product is CATSRDRRGGGETQYF.

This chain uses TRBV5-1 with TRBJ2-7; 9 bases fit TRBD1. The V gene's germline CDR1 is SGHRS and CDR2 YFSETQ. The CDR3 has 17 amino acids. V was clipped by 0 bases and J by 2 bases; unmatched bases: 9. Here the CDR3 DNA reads TGCGCCAGCAGCTTGGGACCTCCGACAGGGGGAGCCTACGAGCAGTACTTC. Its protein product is CASSLGPPTGGAYEQYF.

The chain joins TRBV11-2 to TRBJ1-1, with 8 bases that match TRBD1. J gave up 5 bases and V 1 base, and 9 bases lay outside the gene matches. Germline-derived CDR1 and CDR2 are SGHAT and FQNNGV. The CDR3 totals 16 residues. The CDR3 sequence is CASSLAGRGRKTEAFF. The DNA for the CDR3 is TGTGCCAGCAGCTTAGCAGGCAGGGGGCGGAAAACTGAAGCTTTCTTT.

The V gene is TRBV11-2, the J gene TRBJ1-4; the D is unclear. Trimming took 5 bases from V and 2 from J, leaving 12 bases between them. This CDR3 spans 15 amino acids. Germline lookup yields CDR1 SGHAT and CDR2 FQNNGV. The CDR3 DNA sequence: TGTGCCAGCAGCCCCGGGGTGGGGACTAATGAAAAACTGTTTTTT. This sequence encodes CASSPGVGTNEKLFF.

The CDR3 sequence: CASRQLQGNQPQHF. The CDR3 nucleotides read TGTGCCAGCCGGCAGCTCCAGGGCAATCAGCCCCAGCATTTT. The chain employs TRBV28 and TRBJ1-5; D is unresolved. There are 14 residues in the CDR3. V was cut by 8 bases and J by 2 bases, with 13 bases left in between. Germline lookup yields CDR1 MDHEN and CDR2 SYDVKM.

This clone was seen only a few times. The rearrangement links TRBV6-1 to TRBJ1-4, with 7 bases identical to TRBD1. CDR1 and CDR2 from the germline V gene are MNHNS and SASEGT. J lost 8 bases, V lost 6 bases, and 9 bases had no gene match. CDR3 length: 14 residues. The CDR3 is CASSLQGKSEKLFF. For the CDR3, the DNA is TGTGCCAGCAGCTTACAGGGGAAGAGCGAAAAACTGTTTTTT.

The CDR3 sequence is CASSQEERGTEAFF. The CDR3 bases are TGTGCCAGCAGCCAAGAGGAAAGGGGAACTGAAGCTTTCTTT. V and J are TRBV4-2 and TRBJ1-1; D possibly corresponds to TRBD1 (5 bases). The CDR3 consists of 14 residues. Deletions cut 0 bases from V and 5 bases from J, with 10 bases between. Germline CDR1 and CDR2: LGHNA and YNFKEQ.

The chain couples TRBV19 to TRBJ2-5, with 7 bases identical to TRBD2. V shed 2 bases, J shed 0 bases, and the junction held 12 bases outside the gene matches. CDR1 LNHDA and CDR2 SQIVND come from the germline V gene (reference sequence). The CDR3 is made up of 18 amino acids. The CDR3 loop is CASSIRAVSGAYQETQYF. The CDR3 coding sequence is TGTGCCAGTAGTATAAGGGCGGTAAGCGGGGCGTACCAAGAGACCCAGTACTTC.

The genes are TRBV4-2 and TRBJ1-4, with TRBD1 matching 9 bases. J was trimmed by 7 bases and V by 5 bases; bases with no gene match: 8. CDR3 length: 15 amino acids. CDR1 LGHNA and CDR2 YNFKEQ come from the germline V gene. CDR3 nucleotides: TGTGCCAGCAGCTCTAACAGGGGGCAGGGTGAAAAACTGTTTTTT. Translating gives CASSSNRGQGEKLFF.

CDR3 amino acids: CASSRGGLPTNYGYTF. For the CDR3, the DNA is TGTGCCAGCAGCCGGGGGGGGCTCCCAACTAACTATGGCTACACCTTC. The rearrangement joins TRBV7-2 to TRBJ1-2; tentatively, D is TRBD1 (6 bases). Trimming took off 5 bases at V and 0 bases at J, with 16 bases between the two ends. Per germline, CDR1 SGHTA and CDR2 FQGNSA. The CDR3 spans 16 residues. The variable domain in full, with the rest retrieved from reference TRBV7-2 and TRBJ1-2, is GAGVSQSPSNKVTEKGKDVELRCDPISGHTALYWYRQSLGQGLEFLIYFQGNSAPDKSGLPSDRFSAERTGGSVSTLTIQRTQQEDSAVYLCASSRGGLPTNYGYTFGSGTRLTVV.

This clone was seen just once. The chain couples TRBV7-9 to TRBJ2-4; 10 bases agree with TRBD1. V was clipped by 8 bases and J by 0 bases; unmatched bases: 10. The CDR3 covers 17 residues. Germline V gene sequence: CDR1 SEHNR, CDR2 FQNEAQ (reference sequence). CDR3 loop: CASSGQGQGLAKNIQYF. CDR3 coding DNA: TGTGCCAGCTCGGGACAGGGGCAGGGACTAGCCAAAAACATTCAGTACTTC.

Here the CDR3 DNA reads TGTGCCAGCAGCTTGGGGGGGCACCAGCCCCAGCATTTT. Protein sequence: CASSLGGHQPQHF. V and J are TRBV7-6 and TRBJ1-5; D is possibly TRBD1 (6 bases). Per the germline V gene, CDR1 is SGHVS and CDR2 is FNYEAQ. Trimming stripped 3 bases from V and 7 bases from J, with 10 bases between. The CDR3 has 13 amino acids.

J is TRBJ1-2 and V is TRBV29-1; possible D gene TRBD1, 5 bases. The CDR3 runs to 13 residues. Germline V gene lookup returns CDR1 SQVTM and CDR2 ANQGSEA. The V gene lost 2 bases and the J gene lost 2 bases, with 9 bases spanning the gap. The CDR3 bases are TGCAGCGTTGAACAGACAGCGAACTATGGCTACACCTTC. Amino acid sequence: CSVEQTANYGYTF.

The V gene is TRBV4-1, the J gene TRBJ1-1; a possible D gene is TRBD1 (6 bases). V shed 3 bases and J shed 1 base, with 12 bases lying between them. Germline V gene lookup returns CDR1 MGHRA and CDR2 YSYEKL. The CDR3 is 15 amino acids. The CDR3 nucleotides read TGCGCCAGCAGCCACTCAGGGGTGAGGAACACTGAAGCTTTCTTT. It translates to CASSHSGVRNTEAFF.

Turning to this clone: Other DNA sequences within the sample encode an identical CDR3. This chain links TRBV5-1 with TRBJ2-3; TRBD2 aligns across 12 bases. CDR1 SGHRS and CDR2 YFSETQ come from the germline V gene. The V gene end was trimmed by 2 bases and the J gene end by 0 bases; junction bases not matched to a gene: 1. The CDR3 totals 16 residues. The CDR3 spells CASSLGLAGSTDTQYF. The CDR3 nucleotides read TGCGCCAGCAGCTTAGGACTAGCGGGGAGCACAGATACGCAGTATTTT.

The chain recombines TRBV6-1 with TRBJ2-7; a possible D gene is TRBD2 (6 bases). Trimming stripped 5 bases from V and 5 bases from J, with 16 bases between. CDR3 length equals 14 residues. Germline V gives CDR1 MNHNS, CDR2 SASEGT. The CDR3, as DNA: TGTGCCAGCAGTATTGGTCGGGGAGGAGACGAGCAGTACTTC. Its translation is CASSIGRGGDEQYF.